This TCR beta chain was recovered during a study of blood T cells in healthy people across ages (dated by TCRdb to 2015 to 2017). For the study in its entirety: In model experiments, roughly one uniquely barcoded TCR beta cDNA molecule per two T cells was captured by template switching. To track age-related changes in TCR beta repertoire diversity, the study relied on deep sequencing normalized with unique cDNA molecular identifiers. The donors were divided into four age groups: young (average around 17 years), middle-aged (over 35), aged (about 61) and long-lived (82). Donors of different ages were randomly distributed across sequencing lanes to avoid experimental bias. For two donors (one aged 18 to 30 and one aged 80 or older), the study analyzed two additional independent replicas of 1 million unique cDNA reads from the same blood draw.

To note about this clonotype: The antigen it binds to is not known. Base qualities are missing; no much larger clone stands one base away.

The library relied on 5' RACE. Instrument on record: Illumina HiSeq 2500. A second PCR of roughly 6 to 12 cycles was performed with a sample-barcoded 5' primer and a J-beta primer mix. A template-switch 5' adaptor carrying 12 random nucleotides introduced a unique molecular identifier onto each TCR beta cDNA molecule. At least 3 million CDR3-containing paired-end reads were obtained from each sample. The Mint cDNA synthesis kit, primed by a TRBC-specific oligonucleotide, was used to synthesize first-strand cDNA from all RNA. Following uracil-DNA glycosylase treatment, a first 18-cycle PCR with universal primers M1SS and BC2_uni_R was performed on all cDNA. On the authors' methods: For normalization, 1 million high-quality reads, each with a distinct molecular identifier, were randomly selected from each sample. Reads sharing molecular identifiers were discarded rather than binned into consensus sequences. CDR3 identification, clonotype clustering and error correction used MiTCR with a Q25 quality threshold and the strictest error-elimination algorithm. A nonparametric unseen species model using Euler transformation provided a lower-bound estimate of total TCR beta diversity. Through fastp at Q25 and MiXCR, TCRdb rebuilt clones from the public reads, retaining in-frame beta chains. A single entry per CDR3 protein holds the most common genes and DNA from its merged rows. For this entry, the V and J calls and clone size follow TCRdb and not the study's own pipeline. For this sample the table gives some 1.5 million distinct CDR3 sequences, of which less than 45% were detected only once. Around 4% of the sample comes from the top ten.

From cysteine to phenylalanine, the CDR3 is 13 amino acids long. Only the CDR3 part of the read is kept: 39 bases, read in frame from the first base. From V the trimming removes 5 bases and from J it removes 3 bases, while the gene matches leave 2 bases of the junction unaccounted for. The germline V gene gives CDR1 as SGHTA and CDR2 as FQGNSA. Points the paper makes about the study in general: The CMV infection status of donors was not known, potentially confounding age-related changes in expanded clonotypes. Estimates of total diversity based on one million sequenced T cells were regarded as lower bounds and as underestimates. Because profiling used bulk unsorted PBMCs, naive and antigen-experienced compartments could not be compared conclusively. Compared with the aged group, the long-lived group had more naive CD4+ T cells, fewer expanded clones and increased TCR diversity, a pattern suggesting age selection. Observed TCR beta diversity correlated strongly with the percentage of naive T cells measured by flow cytometry. Observed TCR beta diversity per million T cells fell roughly linearly with age, and a significant reduction was already apparent by age around 36.

Systemically healthy Caucasian individuals from Russia, 35 to 50 in total and aged about 6 to 100 years, were included as donors. Each donor gave 8 to 10 milliliters of peripheral blood, drawn into EDTA-treated Vacutainer tubes. Ficoll-Paque density-gradient centrifugation was used to isolate PBMCs, with at least 6 million per sample. Trizol reagent was used to extract total RNA from PBMCs, with at least 6 micrograms per sample. For every donor, an aliquot of PBMCs went through flow cytometry to measure the percentages of naive CD45RAhigh/CD27high T cells. Sequenced: blood. The sequence came from a woman under 30 in good health. The rearranged chain carries TRBV7-2 and TRBJ2-5, and 8 junctional nucleotides match TRBD1. The CDR3: CASSRGQEETQYF. The nucleotide sequence is given as TGTGCCAGCAGCCGGGGACAGGAAGAGACCCAGTACTTC.